The 7 T cell receptor beta chains in this list originate from one sample, sequenced in a study of human T cells and chemical hapten exposure. TCRdb re-analysed the RACE reads in MiXCR, keeping a single row per CDR3 protein. The data hold about 60,000 distinct CDR3 sequences, with about 11% observed a single time. Noted time point: pre-sensitization, week 0. Treatment specified: therapeutic diphenylcyclopropenone sensitization with weekly scalp DPC. Source: whole blood, taken in connection with sensitization to the hapten diphenylcyclopropenone (DPC). These receptors were collected from a woman aged 40 to 55 with alopecia areata. Some clones in this sample may be carry-over from other donors' samples.

The sample holds many counts of this clonotype. J is TRBJ2-1 and V is TRBV29-1; TRBD2 matches 7 bases. The CDR3 sequence is 11 residues long. CDR1 and CDR2 (germline): SQVTM, ANQGSEA. The CDR3 here is CSWGGYNEQFF. CDR3 bases: TGCAGTTGGGGGGGCTACAATGAGCAGTTCTTC.

The table lists this clonotype with many counts. The chain couples TRBV20-1 to TRBJ2-6; D is uncertain. The CDR3 totals 13 residues. The V gene's germline CDR1 is DFQATT and CDR2 SNEGSKA (reference sequence). V shed 6 bases and J shed 1 base, with 7 bases lying between them. The CDR3 sequence: CSAPRSGANVLTF. In nucleotides, the CDR3 is TGCAGTGCGCCGCGGTCTGGGGCCAACGTCCTGACTTTC.

The V call is TRBV7-9, the J call TRBJ2-7; the match to TRBD1 covers 7 bases. CDR1 SEHNR and CDR2 FQNEAQ come from the germline V gene (reference sequence). Trimming at V came to 3 bases and at J to 6 bases, leaving 2 bases not matched to a gene. There are 12 residues in the CDR3. DNA of the CDR3: TGTGCCAGCAGCTTGACAGGGACCGAGCAGTACTTC. Translation: CASSLTGTEQYF. Together with reference TRBV7-9 and TRBJ2-7, the CDR3 gives the full variable domain: DTGVSQNPRHKITKRGQNVTFRCDPISEHNRLYWYRQTLGQGPEFLTYFQNEAQLEKSRLLSDRFSAERPKGSFSTLEIQRTEQGDSAMYLCASSLTGTEQYFGPGTRLTVT.

This clonotype was detected ten times or more. The chain recombines TRBV9 with TRBJ2-7, with 14 bases identical to TRBD2. The length of the CDR3 is 18 residues. The ends lost 3 bases at V and 6 bases at J; junction bases unmatched: 14. Germline V CDR1 and CDR2: SGDLS, YYNGEE. Written as DNA, the CDR3 is TGTGCCAGCAGCGGGCCCTTCGGACTAGCGGGAGGCCGACCCGAGCAGTACTTC. Encoded protein: CASSGPFGLAGGRPEQYF.

In its sample, this clonotype was seen many times. This chain joins TRBV2 and TRBJ1-5; 8 nucleotides agree with TRBD1. The CDR3 is 14 amino acids. The germline CDR1 and CDR2 sequences are SNHLY and FYNNEI. The V and J ends lost 5 bases and 5 bases, in that order; junction bases with no gene match: 5. The CDR3 coding sequence is TGTGCCAGCAGTCAGGGGGCTCAGGATCAGCCCCAGCATTTT. Translated: CASSQGAQDQPQHF.

The V gene is TRBV25-1, the J gene TRBJ1-4; TRBD1 matches at 12 bases. J lost 8 bases, V lost 3 bases, and 4 bases had no gene match. CDR1 is MGHDK, CDR2 SYGVNS, per germline. The CDR3 contains 15 residues. CDR3 DNA sequence: TGTGCCAGCAGTGATTCCGGGACAGGGGGCGAAAAACTGTTTTTT. This gives the protein CASSDSGTGGEKLFF.

This clonotype has ten or more counts. The rearrangement joins TRBV11-3 to TRBJ2-2; no reliable D call. The length of the CDR3 is 12 residues. Germline CDR1 SGHNT, CDR2 YENEEA. Trimming shortened V by 3 bases and J by 6 bases, and 5 bases separated the two germline ends. CDR3: CASSFIAGELFF. In nucleotides, the CDR3 is TGTGCCAGCAGCTTCATTGCCGGGGAGCTGTTTTTT.